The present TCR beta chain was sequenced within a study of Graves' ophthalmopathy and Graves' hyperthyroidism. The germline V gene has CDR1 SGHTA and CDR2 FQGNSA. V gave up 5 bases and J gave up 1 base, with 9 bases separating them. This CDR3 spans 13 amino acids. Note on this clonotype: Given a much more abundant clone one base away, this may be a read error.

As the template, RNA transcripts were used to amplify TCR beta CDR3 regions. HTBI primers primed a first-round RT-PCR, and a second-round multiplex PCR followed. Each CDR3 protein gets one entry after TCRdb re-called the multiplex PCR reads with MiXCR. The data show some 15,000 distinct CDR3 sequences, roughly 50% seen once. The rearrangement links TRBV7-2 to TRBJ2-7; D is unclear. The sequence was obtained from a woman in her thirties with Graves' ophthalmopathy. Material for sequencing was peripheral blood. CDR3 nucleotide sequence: TGTGCCAGCAGCATAGAGCCGTCCTACGAGCAGTACTTC. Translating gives CASSIEPSYEQYF.